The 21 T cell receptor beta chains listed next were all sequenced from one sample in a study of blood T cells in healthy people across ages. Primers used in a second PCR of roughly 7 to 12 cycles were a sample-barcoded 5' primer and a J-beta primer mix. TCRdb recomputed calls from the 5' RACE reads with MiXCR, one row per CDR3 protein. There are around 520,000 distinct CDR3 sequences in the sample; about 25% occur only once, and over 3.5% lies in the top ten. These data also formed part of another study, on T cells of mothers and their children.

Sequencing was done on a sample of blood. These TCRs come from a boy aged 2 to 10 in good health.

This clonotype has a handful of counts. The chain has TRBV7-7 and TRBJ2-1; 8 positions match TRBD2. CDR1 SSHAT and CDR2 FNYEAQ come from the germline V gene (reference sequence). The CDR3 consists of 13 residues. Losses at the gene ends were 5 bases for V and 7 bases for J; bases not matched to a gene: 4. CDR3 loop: CASSQERGNEQFF. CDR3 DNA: TGTGCCAGCAGCCAAGAGCGGGGGAATGAGCAGTTCTTC.

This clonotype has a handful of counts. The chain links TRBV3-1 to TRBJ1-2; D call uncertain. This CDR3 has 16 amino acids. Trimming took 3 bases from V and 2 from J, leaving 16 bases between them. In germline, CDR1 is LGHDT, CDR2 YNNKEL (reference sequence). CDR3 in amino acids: CASSHDRRSTNYGYTF. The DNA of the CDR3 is TGTGCCAGCAGCCATGATCGGCGGAGTACAAACTATGGCTACACCTTC.

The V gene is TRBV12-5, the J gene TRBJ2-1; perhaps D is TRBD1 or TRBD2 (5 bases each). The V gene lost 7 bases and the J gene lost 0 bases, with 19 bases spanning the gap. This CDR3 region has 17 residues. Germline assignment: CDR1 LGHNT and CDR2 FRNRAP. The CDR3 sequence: CASAEGLTGSSYNEQFF. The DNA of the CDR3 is TGTGCTAGTGCCGAGGGGCTAACGGGGTCCTCCTACAATGAGCAGTTCTTC.

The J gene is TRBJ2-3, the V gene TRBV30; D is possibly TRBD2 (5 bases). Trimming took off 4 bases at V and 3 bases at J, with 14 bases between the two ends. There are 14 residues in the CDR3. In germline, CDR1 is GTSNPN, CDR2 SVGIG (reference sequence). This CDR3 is CAWITRGRTDTQYF. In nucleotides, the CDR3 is TGTGCCTGGATAACCCGGGGTCGGACAGATACGCAGTATTTT.

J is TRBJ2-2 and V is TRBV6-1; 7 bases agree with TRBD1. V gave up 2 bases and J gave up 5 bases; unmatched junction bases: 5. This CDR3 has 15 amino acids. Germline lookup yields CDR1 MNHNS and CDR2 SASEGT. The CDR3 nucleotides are TGTGCCAGCAGTGAAATGAGACAGGGAACCGGGGAGCTGTTTTTT. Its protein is CASSEMRQGTGELFF.

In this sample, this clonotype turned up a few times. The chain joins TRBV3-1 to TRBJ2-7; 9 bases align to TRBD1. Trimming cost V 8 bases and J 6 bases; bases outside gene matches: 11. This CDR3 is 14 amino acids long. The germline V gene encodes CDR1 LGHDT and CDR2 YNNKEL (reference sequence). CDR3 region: CASGERGTGLEQYF. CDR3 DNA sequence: TGTGCCAGCGGGGAAAGGGGGACAGGGCTCGAGCAGTACTTC.

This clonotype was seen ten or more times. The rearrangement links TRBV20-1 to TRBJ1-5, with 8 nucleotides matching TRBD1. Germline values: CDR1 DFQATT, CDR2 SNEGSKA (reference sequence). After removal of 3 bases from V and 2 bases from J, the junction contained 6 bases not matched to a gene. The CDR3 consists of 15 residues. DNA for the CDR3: TGCAGTGCTAGTCCAGTGGACAGGGGCAATCAGCCCCAGCATTTT. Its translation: CSASPVDRGNQPQHF.

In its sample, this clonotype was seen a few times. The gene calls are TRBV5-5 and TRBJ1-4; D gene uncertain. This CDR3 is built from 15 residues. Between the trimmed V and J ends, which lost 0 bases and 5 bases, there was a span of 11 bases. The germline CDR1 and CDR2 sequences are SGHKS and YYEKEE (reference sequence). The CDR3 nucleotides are TGTGCCAGCAGCTTGGTTCCGTCCCTCAATGAAAAACTGTTTTTT. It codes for CASSLVPSLNEKLFF.

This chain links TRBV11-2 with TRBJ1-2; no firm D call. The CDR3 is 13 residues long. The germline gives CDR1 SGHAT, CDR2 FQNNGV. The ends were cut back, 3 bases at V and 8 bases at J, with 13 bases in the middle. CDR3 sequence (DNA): TGTGCCAGCAGCTTTAGGCATCTGGGGGGCTACACCTTC. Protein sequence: CASSFRHLGGYTF.

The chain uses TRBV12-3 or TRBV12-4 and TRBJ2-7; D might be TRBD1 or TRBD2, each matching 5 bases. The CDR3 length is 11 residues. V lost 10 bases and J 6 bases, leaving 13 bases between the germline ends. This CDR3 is CAIGELGEQYF. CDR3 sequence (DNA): TGTGCCATAGGGGAGCTCGGCGAGCAGTACTTC.

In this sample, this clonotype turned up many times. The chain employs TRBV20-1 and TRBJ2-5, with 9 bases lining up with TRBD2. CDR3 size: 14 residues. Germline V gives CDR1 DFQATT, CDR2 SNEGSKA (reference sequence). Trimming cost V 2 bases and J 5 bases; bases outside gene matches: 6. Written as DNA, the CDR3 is TGCAGTGCTAGACCGGGACTAGCTGTTGAGACCCAGTACTTC. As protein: CSARPGLAVETQYF.

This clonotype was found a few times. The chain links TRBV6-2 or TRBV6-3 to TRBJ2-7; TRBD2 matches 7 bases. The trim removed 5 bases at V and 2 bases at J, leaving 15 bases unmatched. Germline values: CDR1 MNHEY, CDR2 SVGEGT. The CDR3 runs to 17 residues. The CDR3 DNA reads TGTGCCAGCAGTGGCTTCGATTTTCGCGGGAGAGCCTACGAGCAGTACTTC. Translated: CASSGFDFRGRAYEQYF.

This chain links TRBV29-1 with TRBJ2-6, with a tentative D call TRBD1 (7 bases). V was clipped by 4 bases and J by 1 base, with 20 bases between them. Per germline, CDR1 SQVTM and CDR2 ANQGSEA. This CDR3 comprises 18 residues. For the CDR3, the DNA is TGCAGCGTTGGACGAACCAGGGGGGAGTCTTCTGGGGCCAACGTCCTGACTTTC. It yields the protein CSVGRTRGESSGANVLTF.

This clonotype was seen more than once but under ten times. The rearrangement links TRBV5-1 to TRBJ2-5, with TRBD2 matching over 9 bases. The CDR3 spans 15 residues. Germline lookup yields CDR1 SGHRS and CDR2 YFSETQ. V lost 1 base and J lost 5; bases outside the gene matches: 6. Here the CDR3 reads CASSLLAGAAETQYF. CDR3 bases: TGCGCCAGCAGCTTGTTAGCGGGGGCGGCGGAGACCCAGTACTTC.

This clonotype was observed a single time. CDR3 coding DNA: TGTGCCAGCAGGTCAGGGGAGGCTCAGCCCCAGCATTTT. This translates into CASRSGEAQPQHF. The chain combines TRBV27 with TRBJ1-5, with D possibly TRBD1 on 6 matching bases. Per the germline V gene, CDR1 is MNHEY and CDR2 is SMNVEV (reference sequence). The CDR3 runs 13 residues. V was pared by 6 bases and J by 6 bases, with 12 bases between.

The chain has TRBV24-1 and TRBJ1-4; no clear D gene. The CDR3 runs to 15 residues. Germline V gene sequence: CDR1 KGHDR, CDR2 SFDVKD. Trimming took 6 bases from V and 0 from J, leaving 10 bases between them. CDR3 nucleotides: TGTGCCACCAGTCCCGGGGTGACAACTAATGAAAAACTGTTTTTT. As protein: CATSPGVTTNEKLFF.

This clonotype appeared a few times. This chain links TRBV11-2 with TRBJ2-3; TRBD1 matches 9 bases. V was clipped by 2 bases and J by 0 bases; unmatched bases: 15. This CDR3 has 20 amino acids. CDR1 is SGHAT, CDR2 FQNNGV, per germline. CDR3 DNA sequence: TGTGCCAGCAGCTTATATACGGGACAGGGATTTAGTCAGAGCACAGATACGCAGTATTTT. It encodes CASSLYTGQGFSQSTDTQYF.

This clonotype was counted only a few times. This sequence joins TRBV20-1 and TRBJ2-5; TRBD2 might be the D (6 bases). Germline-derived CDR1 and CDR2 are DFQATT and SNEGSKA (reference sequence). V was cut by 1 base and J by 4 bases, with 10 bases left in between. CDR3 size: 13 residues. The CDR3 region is CSARASSVETQYF. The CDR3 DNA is TGCAGTGCTAGAGCGTCTAGCGTAGAGACCCAGTACTTC.

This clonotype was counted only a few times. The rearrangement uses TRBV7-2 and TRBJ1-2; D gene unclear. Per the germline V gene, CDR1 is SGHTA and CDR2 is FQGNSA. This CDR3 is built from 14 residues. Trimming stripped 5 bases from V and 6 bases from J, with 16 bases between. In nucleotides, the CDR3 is TGTGCCAGCAGCCTGACCTGGGTGGCTAATGGCTACACCTTC. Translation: CASSLTWVANGYTF.

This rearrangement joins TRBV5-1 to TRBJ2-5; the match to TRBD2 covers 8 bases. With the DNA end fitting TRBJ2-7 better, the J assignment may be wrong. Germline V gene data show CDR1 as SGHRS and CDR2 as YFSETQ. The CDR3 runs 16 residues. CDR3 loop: CASSLPERGPSYEQYF. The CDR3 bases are TGCGCCAGCAGCTTGCCGGAGCGGGGGCCCTCTTACGAGCAGTACTTC.

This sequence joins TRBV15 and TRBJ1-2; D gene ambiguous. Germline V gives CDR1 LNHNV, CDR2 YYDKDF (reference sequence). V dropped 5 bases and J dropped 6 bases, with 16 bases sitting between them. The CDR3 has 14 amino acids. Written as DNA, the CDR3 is TGTGCCACCAGCGGAACACTGATTGGGGATGGCTACACCTTC. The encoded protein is CATSGTLIGDGYTF.